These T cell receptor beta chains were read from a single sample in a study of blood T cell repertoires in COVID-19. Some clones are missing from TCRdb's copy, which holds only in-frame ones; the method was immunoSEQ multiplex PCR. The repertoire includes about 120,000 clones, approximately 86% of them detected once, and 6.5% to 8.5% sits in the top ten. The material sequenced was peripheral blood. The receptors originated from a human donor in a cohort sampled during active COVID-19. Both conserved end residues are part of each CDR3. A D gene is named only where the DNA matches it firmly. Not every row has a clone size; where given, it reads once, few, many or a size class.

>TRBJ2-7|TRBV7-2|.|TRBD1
TGTGCCAGCAGACGACCGGGACAGGGCCCTTACGAGCAGTACTTC
CASRRPGQGPYEQYF
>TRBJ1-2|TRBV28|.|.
TGTGCCAGCACCCTACCCCACCCCAATAACTATGGCTACACCTTC
CASTLPHPNNYGYTF
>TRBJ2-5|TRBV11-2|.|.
TGTGCCAGCGGGGCCCTCCAAGAGACCCAGTACTTC
CASGALQETQYF
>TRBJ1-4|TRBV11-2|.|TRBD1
TGTGCCAGCAGCGAACCCAGGACAGGGAATGAAAAACTGTTTTTT
CASSEPRTGNEKLFF
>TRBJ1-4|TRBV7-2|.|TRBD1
TGTGCCAGCAGCCCACGACAGGGCGGTGAAAAACTGTTTTTT
CASSPRQGGEKLFF
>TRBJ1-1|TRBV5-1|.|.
TGCGCCAGCAGCTTGCTACAGGTGATGAACACTGAAGCTTTCTTT
CASSLLQVMNTEAFF
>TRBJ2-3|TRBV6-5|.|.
TGTGCCAGCAGAACGTCGGGGGATACGCAGTATTTT
CASRTSGDTQYF
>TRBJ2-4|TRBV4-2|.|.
TGTGCCAGCAGCCAAGCGGACAGGGAGGGAAACATTCAGTACTTC
CASSQADREGNIQYF
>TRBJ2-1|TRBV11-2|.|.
TGTGCCAGCAGCTCACCGACGGGCGGGATCTACAATGAGCAGTTCTTC
CASSSPTGGIYNEQFF
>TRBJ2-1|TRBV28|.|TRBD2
TGTGCCAGCAGTGGGACTAGCGGCTACAATGAGCAGTTCTTC
CASSGTSGYNEQFF
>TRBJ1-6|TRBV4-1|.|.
TGCGCCAGCAGCCAACAGACTGGGGGGAGAAATTCACCCCTCCACTTT
CASSQQTGGRNSPLHF
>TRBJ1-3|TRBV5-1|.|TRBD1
TGCGCCAGCAGCTCTCGGACAGGGACTGGAAACACCATATATTTT
CASSSRTGTGNTIYF
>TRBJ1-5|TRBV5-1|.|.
TGCGCCAGCAGCCCGGGGGGGGGCCGGGCAGGCAATCAGCCCCAGCATTTT
CASSPGGGRAGNQPQHF
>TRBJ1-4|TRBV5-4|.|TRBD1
TGTGCCAGCAGCCGGGGACAGGGGGATAATGAAAAACTGTTTTTT
CASSRGQGDNEKLFF
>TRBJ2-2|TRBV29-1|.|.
TGCAGCGTTGAAAGGAGTAGCGGCCTCACCGGGGAGCTGTTTTTT
CSVERSSGLTGELFF
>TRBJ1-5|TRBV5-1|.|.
TGCGCCAGCAGCTTGGAGCGGGGGCCCGGTCAGCCCCAGCATTTT
CASSLERGPGQPQHF
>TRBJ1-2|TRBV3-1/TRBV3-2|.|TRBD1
TGTGCCAGCAGCCAGAGCGCGACAGGGCATAGCTATGGCTACACCTTC
CASSQSATGHSYGYTF
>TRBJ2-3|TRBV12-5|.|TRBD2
TGTGCTAGTGGTTTGGTACGGCTAGCGGAATCCACAGATACGCAGTATTTT
CASGLVRLAESTDTQYF
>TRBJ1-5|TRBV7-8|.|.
TGTGCCAGCAGCTGGACAGTCGGCAATCAGCCCCAGCATTTT
CASSWTVGNQPQHF
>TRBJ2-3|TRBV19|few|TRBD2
TGTGCCAGTAGTGTCCGGGGGGGTTGGGATACGCAGTATTTT
CASSVRGGWDTQYF
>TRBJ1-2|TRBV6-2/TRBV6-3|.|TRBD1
TGTGCCAGCAGCGACAGGGGATCGGACTATGGCTACACCTTC
CASSDRGSDYGYTF
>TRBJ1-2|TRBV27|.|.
TGTGCCAGCAGTTTATATTCCGGGTCGAAAGCTAACTATGGCTACACCTTC
CASSLYSGSKANYGYTF
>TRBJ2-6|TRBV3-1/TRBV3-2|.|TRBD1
TGTGCCAGCAGCCGAATTGCAGGGGGCGCTGGGGCCAACGTCCTGACTTTC
CASSRIAGGAGANVLTF
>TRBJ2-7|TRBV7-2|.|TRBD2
TGTGCCAGCAGCAAGGTAGCGGGAGGGTTTGCCTACGAGCAGTACTTC
CASSKVAGGFAYEQYF
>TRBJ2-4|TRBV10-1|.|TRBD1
TGCGCCAGCAGTGAGCGGACAGGGCTCTTAGCCAAAAACATTCAGTACTTC
CASSERTGLLAKNIQYF
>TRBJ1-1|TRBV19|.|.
TGTGCCAGTAGTAAGGTGTCTCGGAGGGGAGGGTGGAACACTGAAGCTTTCTTT
CASSKVSRRGGWNTEAFF
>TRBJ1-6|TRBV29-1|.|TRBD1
TGCAGCGCTTCCAGGGGGCGGAATTCACCCCTCCACTTT
CSASRGRNSPLHF
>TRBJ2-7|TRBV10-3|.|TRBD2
TGTGCCATCAGTGAGTCGGGGACTAGCGCCTACGAGCAGTACTTC
CAISESGTSAYEQYF
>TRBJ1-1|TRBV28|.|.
TGTGCCAGCAGTTTTGGAGTGGACACTGAAGCTTTCTTT
CASSFGVDTEAFF
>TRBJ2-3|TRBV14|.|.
TGTGCCAGCAGCCCGACAGGCCGGCGCACAGATACGCAGTATTTT
CASSPTGRRTDTQYF
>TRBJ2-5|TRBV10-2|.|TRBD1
TGCGCCAGCAGGACCGGGACAGGGACGTGGGCCCAGTACTTC
CASRTGTGTWAQYF
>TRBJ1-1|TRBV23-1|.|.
TGCGCCAGCAGTCAATCGAAAGCGGCTGTGAACACTGAAGCTTTCTTT
CASSQSKAAVNTEAFF
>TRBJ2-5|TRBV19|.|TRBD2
TGTGCCAGTAGCTCGGGAGGAGAGACCCAGTACTTC
CASSSGGETQYF
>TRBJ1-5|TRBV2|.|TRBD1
TGTGCCAGCAGTTCACTGACAGGGGGGAATCAGCCCCAGCATTTT
CASSSLTGGNQPQHF
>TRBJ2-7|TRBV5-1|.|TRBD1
TGCGCCAGCAGCTCCTCCGGGACAGCCACCTACGAGCAGTACTTC
CASSSSGTATYEQYF
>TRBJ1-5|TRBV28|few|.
TGTGCCAGCATCGCCGCGACAGGAATTAATCAGCCCCAGCATTTT
CASIAATGINQPQHF
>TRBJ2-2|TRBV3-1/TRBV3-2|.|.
TGTGCCAGCACCGGGGAATTAGGGCTAGTGATGAACACCGGGGAGCTGTTTTTT
CASTGELGLVMNTGELFF
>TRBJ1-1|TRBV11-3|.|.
TGTGCCAGCAGAGTGGGGGGCACTGAAGCTTTCTTT
CASRVGGTEAFF
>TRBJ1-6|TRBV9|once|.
TGTGCCAGCAGCGTAGGAGGGTCCTATAATTCACCCCTCCACTTT
CASSVGGSYNSPLHF
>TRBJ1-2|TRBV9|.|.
TGTGCCAGCAGTGCAAACCAGGTTGGCTATGGCTACACCTTC
CASSANQVGYGYTF
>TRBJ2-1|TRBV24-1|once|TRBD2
TGTGCCACCAGTGTGACCAGCGGGAGGCTTTTAAAGGACAATGAGCAGTTCTTC
CATSVTSGRLLKDNEQFF
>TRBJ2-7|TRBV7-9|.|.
TGTGCCAGCAGCTTAGGCCCTAGCTACGAGCAGTACTTC
CASSLGPSYEQYF
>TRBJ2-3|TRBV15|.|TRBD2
TGTGCCACCAGCAGGCTTTGGGTAGCGGGAGGAATCACAGATACGCAGTATTTT
CATSRLWVAGGITDTQYF
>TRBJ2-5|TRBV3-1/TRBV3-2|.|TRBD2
TGTGCCAGCACCCGCGGGTCTAGCGGGAGCCCCGGGGAGACCCAGTACTTC
CASTRGSSGSPGETQYF